The 24 T cell receptor beta chains reported below all come from one sample, sequenced in a study of shared clonotypes between healthy human individuals. Repertoires were generated with immunoSEQ multiplex PCR, while TCRdb's copy carries only in-frame clones and drops some. The sample consists of some 2 million clones, about 94% of them appearing once. CD45RO-negative CD8 cells positively selected for CCR7 made up the naive population, which excluded terminally differentiated effector memory CD45RA+ cells. The sequencing input was naive CD8+ T cells sorted from blood. The receptors stem from a man aged 18 to 35 in good health.

A note on this clone: This same CDR3 is encoded by further DNA sequences in the sample. This sequence joins TRBV7-9 and TRBJ2-2, with D tentatively TRBD1 (6 bases). Trimming took off 4 bases at V and 1 base at J, with 10 bases between the two ends. The CDR3 totals 15 residues. Germline lookup yields CDR1 SEHNR and CDR2 FQNEAQ (reference sequence). CDR3 protein: CASSSPGENTGELFF. The CDR3 DNA follows: TGTGCCAGCAGCTCTCCAGGGGAGAACACCGGGGAGCTGTTTTTT. Combining the CDR3 with reference TRBV7-9 and TRBJ2-2 gives the whole variable domain DTGVSQNPRHKITKRGQNVTFRCDPISEHNRLYWYRQTLGQGPEFLTYFQNEAQLEKSRLLSDRFSAERPKGSFSTLEIQRTEQGDSAMYLCASSSPGENTGELFFGEGSRLTVL.

The chain recombines TRBV13 with TRBJ2-3; D not resolved. CDR1 and CDR2 (germline): PRHDT, FYEKMQ (reference sequence). With 5 bases removed from V and 1 base from J, the gap between germline ends came to 10 bases. The CDR3 extends over 14 amino acids. In DNA form, the CDR3 reads TGTGCCAGCAGCCTCCCCCCCGGCACAGATACGCAGTATTTT. It yields the protein CASSLPPGTDTQYF.

The DNA of the CDR3 is TGTGCCCTCGGCCCAGTTTCCTACAATGAGCAGTTCTTC. This codes for CALGPVSYNEQFF. The chain joins TRBV6-6 to TRBJ2-1; D ambiguous. The CDR3 runs 13 residues. CDR1 is MNHNY, CDR2 SVGAGI, per germline (reference sequence). V lost 11 bases and J lost 1, with 12 bases in between.

V gene TRBV6-5 combines with J gene TRBJ1-6; the match to TRBD1 covers 9 bases. CDR1 MNHEY and CDR2 SVGAGI come from the germline V gene. V shed 6 bases, J shed 7 bases, and the junction held 4 bases outside the gene matches. This CDR3 spans 14 amino acids. DNA for the CDR3: TGTGCCAGCAGCGGTGGGACAGGGAATTCACCCCTCCACTTT. It codes for CASSGGTGNSPLHF.

The chain uses TRBV25-1 and TRBJ1-1, with 8 bases identical to TRBD1. Germline values: CDR1 MGHDK, CDR2 SYGVNS. CDR3 length: 14 amino acids. V dropped 2 bases and J dropped 10; count of bases not matched to a gene: 9. The CDR3 spells CASSEPGTGLGAFF. The CDR3 DNA reads as TGTGCCAGCAGTGAACCCGGGACAGGTTTGGGAGCTTTCTTT.

In its sample, this clone was seen once. The chain carries TRBV6-5 and TRBJ1-1; D ambiguous. V shed 6 bases and J shed 0 bases, with 14 bases lying between them. Germline loops: CDR1 MNHEY, CDR2 SVGAGI. CDR3 length: 15 residues. The CDR3 spells CASSQAEGMNTEAFF. CDR3 in DNA: TGTGCCAGCAGCCAAGCGGAAGGGATGAACACTGAAGCTTTCTTT.

This rearrangement joins TRBV28 to TRBJ2-5; D is uncertain. This CDR3 spans 10 amino acids. Trimming took 8 bases from V and 7 from J, leaving 8 bases between them. CDR1 and CDR2 (germline): MDHEN, SYDVKM. The CDR3 coding sequence is TGTGCCAGCGGTGACTCGACCCAGTACTTC. It translates to CASGDSTQYF.

The chain joins TRBV5-6 to TRBJ2-5, with TRBD1 matching 9 bases. This CDR3 is built from 17 residues. In germline, CDR1 is SGHDT, CDR2 YYEEEE. The V and J ends lost 4 bases and 5 bases, in that order; junction bases with no gene match: 15. Here the CDR3 DNA reads TGTGCCAGCAGCATCCGGGACAGGGTTTTGGATGCGGAGACCCAGTACTTC. This gives the protein CASSIRDRVLDAETQYF.

This rearrangement joins TRBV6-5 to TRBJ1-1; D unclear. This CDR3 region has 14 residues. The V end lost 7 bases, the J end lost 0 bases, and 12 bases lay between the germline ends. Per germline, CDR1 MNHEY and CDR2 SVGAGI. CDR3 bases: TGTGCCAGCAAGAGAGGGCACTTGAACACTGAAGCTTTCTTT. It specifies CASKRGHLNTEAFF.

The chain has TRBV10-2 and TRBJ2-7; the match to TRBD2 covers 10 bases. The length of the CDR3 is 14 residues. V lost 5 bases to trimming and J lost 2 bases; unmatched junction nucleotides: 3. CDR1 and CDR2 (germline): WSHSY, SAAADI. The CDR3 sequence: CASSRGLAAYEQYF. The DNA for the CDR3 is TGCGCCAGCAGTCGAGGACTAGCGGCCTACGAGCAGTACTTC.

This clone was observed a single time. The same CDR3 arises from other DNA sequences in this sample as well. V and J are TRBV6-5 and TRBJ2-3, with unresolved D. V lost 4 bases and J lost 5, with 4 bases in between. The CDR3 contains 11 residues. In germline, CDR1 is MNHEY, CDR2 SVGAGI. The CDR3 reads CASSLGDTQYF. CDR3 nucleotide sequence: TGTGCCAGCAGTTTAGGAGATACGCAGTATTTT.

The V and J genes are TRBV4-1 and TRBJ1-5, with a possible D match to TRBD1 (6 bases). Between the trimmed V and J ends, which lost 0 bases and 0 bases, there was a span of 15 bases. This CDR3 contains 18 residues. Germline lookup yields CDR1 MGHRA and CDR2 YSYEKL. The CDR3 region is CASSQEGRRGYSNQPQHF. DNA for the CDR3: TGCGCCAGCAGCCAAGAAGGCAGGAGGGGGTATAGCAATCAGCCCCAGCATTTT.

Here the CDR3 DNA reads TGTGCCAGCAGCCTCGGGACAGGGGGCATAGCCTCCTACAATGAGCAGTTCTTC. It translates to CASSLGTGGIASYNEQFF. The rearrangement joins TRBV7-9 to TRBJ2-1; 12 nucleotides agree with TRBD1. The length of the CDR3 is 18 residues. Germline CDR1 and CDR2: SEHNR and FQNEAQ (reference sequence). After removal of 5 bases from V and 0 bases from J, the junction contained 8 bases not matched to a gene.

The CDR3: CASRFGGSDYGYTF. CDR3 DNA sequence: TGTGCCAGTCGATTCGGAGGGAGCGACTATGGCTACACCTTC. The chain is built from TRBV7-9 and TRBJ1-2; D uncertain. CDR1 SEHNR and CDR2 FQNEAQ come from the germline V gene (reference sequence). The CDR3 consists of 14 residues. The V end was cut by 9 bases, the J end by 3 bases, with 17 bases between.

V and J are TRBV5-1 and TRBJ1-5, with D possibly matching TRBD1 (6 bases). Germline loops: CDR1 SGHRS, CDR2 YFSETQ. V was clipped by 0 bases and J by 3 bases, with 16 bases between them. The CDR3 covers 17 residues. CDR3 loop: CASSLVFYREVNQPQHF. Written as DNA, the CDR3 is TGCGCCAGCAGCTTGGTGTTTTACAGGGAGGTCAATCAGCCCCAGCATTTT.

This rearrangement joins TRBV6-4 to TRBJ2-1; 8 bases are shared with TRBD2. The ends lost 1 base at V and 8 bases at J; junction bases unmatched: 7. There are 15 residues in the CDR3. Per the germline V gene, CDR1 is MRHNA and CDR2 is SNTAGT. The CDR3 loop reads CASSDWTGGMDEQFF. CDR3 nucleotide sequence: TGTGCCAGCAGTGACTGGACGGGGGGGATGGATGAGCAGTTCTTC.

In regard to this clone: A read error is possible here, since a much larger clone lies one base away. The same CDR3 arises from other DNA sequences in this sample as well. The chain is built from TRBV11-2 and TRBJ2-7; D call uncertain. The CDR3 is made up of 11 amino acids. V was pared by 3 bases and J by 6 bases, with 6 bases between. Germline CDR1 SGHAT, CDR2 FQNNGV. CDR3 loop: CASSLGFEQYF. The CDR3 bases are TGTGCCAGCAGCTTGGGGTTCGAGCAGTACTTC.

The CDR3 reads CASSEGAALYGYTF. CDR3 coding DNA: TGTGCCAGCAGTGAGGGGGCAGCTCTCTATGGCTACACCTTC. This chain uses TRBV25-1 with TRBJ1-2; D is possibly TRBD1 (6 bases). V was pared by 3 bases and J by 4 bases, with 12 bases between. Germline CDR1 and CDR2: MGHDK and SYGVNS. The CDR3 spans 14 residues.

The chain links TRBV15 to TRBJ2-7; D might be TRBD2 (6 bases). CDR1 and CDR2 (germline): LNHNV, YYDKDF (reference sequence). The V end lost 0 bases, the J end lost 4 bases, and 16 bases lay between the germline ends. The CDR3 extends over 16 amino acids. The CDR3 sequence: CATSRDLGGGNYEQYF. CDR3 coding DNA: TGTGCCACCAGCAGAGACCTTGGGGGAGGTAATTACGAGCAGTACTTC.

The chain uses TRBV5-1 and TRBJ2-7; 10 bases agree with TRBD1. CDR3 length: 13 amino acids. The junction had 5 bases not matched to a gene; V was cut back by 3 bases and J by 8 bases. The V gene's germline CDR1 is SGHRS and CDR2 YFSETQ. This CDR3 reads CASSWGTGVQQYF. CDR3 DNA: TGCGCCAGCAGCTGGGGGACAGGGGTTCAGCAGTACTTC.

The chain joins TRBV9 to TRBJ1-1; a possible D gene is TRBD1 (5 bases). Germline CDR1 is SGDLS and CDR2 is YYNGEE. This CDR3 spans 15 amino acids. Trimming removed 2 bases from V and 2 bases from J, with 13 bases in between. For the CDR3, the DNA is TGTGCCAGCAGCGTCGGGGCAGGAATAAACACTGAAGCTTTCTTT. Residues: CASSVGAGINTEAFF.

The gene calls are TRBV11-2 and TRBJ1-2; D not resolved. The V and J ends lost 3 bases and 2 bases respectively, with 7 bases between them. The CDR3 is 13 residues long. The V gene's germline CDR1 is SGHAT and CDR2 FQNNGV. Here the CDR3 DNA reads TGTGCCAGCAGCTTCCCGACAAACTATGGCTACACCTTC. Amino acid sequence: CASSFPTNYGYTF.

The J gene is TRBJ2-1, the V gene TRBV4-3, with a tentative D call TRBD2 (6 bases). V lost 1 base to trimming and J lost 5 bases, with 9 bases between them. The CDR3 covers 14 residues. Germline assignment: CDR1 LGHNA and CDR2 YSLEER. DNA for the CDR3: TGCGCCAGCAGCCAAGTTACGGGAGACAATGAGCAGTTCTTC. Translating gives CASSQVTGDNEQFF.

The V gene is TRBV6-5, the J gene TRBJ1-3; D is unclear. Germline V gene lookup returns CDR1 MNHEY and CDR2 SVGAGI. The V and J ends lost 2 bases and 1 base respectively, with 9 bases between them. CDR3 length equals 15 residues. As DNA, the CDR3 is TGTGCCAGCAGTTACGGGAGCCCATCTGGAAACACCATATATTTT. This translates into CASSYGSPSGNTIYF.